This record concerns one T cell receptor (beta chain) sequence. Its antigen is not identified. After removal of 4 bases from V and 6 bases from J, the junction contained 8 bases not matched to a gene. Germline lookup yields CDR1 SQVTM and CDR2 ANQGSEA. This CDR3 is 14 amino acids long. TCRbeta library construction was performed incorporating unique molecular identifiers. TCRdb reprocessed the PCR reads via MiXCR and lists one record per CDR3 protein. Here the sample spans a few hundred thousand distinct CDR3 sequences, approximately 13% being singletons. The data stem from a study of T-cell reconstitution after alpha-beta-depleted transplantation in children. The study's findings and limits: Reports say that about two months after transplant, the alpha-beta T cells came out of several hundred graft clones that had expanded. T cells produced anew were the main source of T-cell counts and diversity one year after transplant.

This specimen was PBMCs, mostly from graft donor cells, taken 360 days after TCRalphabeta/CD19-depleted stem cell transplant. The receptor was isolated from a male patient between 5 and 17 years old who had a stem cell transplant for acute myeloid leukemia, so the T cells may come from the graft donor. The chain links TRBV29-1 to TRBJ2-7; TRBD1 matches at 11 bases. The chain's CDR3 is CSVGTGGLLSEQYF. The CDR3 DNA follows: TGCAGCGTTGGGACAGGGGGCCTTCTGTCCGAGCAGTACTTC.